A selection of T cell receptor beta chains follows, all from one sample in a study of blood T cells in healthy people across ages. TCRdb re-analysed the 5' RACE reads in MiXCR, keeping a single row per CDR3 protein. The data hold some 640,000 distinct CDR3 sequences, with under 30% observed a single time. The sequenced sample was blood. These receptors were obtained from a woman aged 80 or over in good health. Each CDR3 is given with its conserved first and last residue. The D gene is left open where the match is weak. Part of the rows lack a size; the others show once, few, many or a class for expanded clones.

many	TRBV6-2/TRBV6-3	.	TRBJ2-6	TGTGCCAGCAGTCTCCGGGGGTCGTCTGGGGCCAACGTCCTGACTTTC	CASSLRGSSGANVLTF
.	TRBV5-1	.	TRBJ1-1	TGCGCCAGCAGCCCCCCAAGTCGAACTGAAGCTTTCTTT	CASSPPSRTEAFF
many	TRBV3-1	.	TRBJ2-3	TGTGCCAGCAGCCAAGATCTAGGGAGGCTTCACGGAGATACGCAGTATTTT	CASSQDLGRLHGDTQYF
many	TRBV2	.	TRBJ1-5	TGTGCCAGCAGTGAAAGTGGGGGAGGCAATCAGCCCCAGCATTTT	CASSESGGGNQPQHF
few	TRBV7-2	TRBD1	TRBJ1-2	TGTGCCAGCAGCCCCTGGACAGGGGAGGGAATAACCTTC	CASSPWTGEGITF
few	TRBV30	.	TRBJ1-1	TGTGCCTGGAGCCAGAAGAACACTGAAGCTTTCTTT	CAWSQKNTEAFF
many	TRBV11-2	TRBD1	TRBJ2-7	TGTGCCAGCAGCTTAGGCCGGACAGGGGGTGGGTACGAGCAGTACTTC	CASSLGRTGGGYEQYF
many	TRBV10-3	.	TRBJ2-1	TGTGCCACCAGGACCTACAATGAGCAGTTCTTC	CATRTYNEQFF
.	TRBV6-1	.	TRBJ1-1	TGTGCCAGCAGTGATCGCCGGGGGGGCACCACTGAAGCTTTCTTT	CASSDRRGGTTEAFF
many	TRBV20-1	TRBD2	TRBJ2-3	TGCAGTGCTAGAGGTGAAGCGGGGGGGCATGGAGATACGCAGTATTTT	CSARGEAGGHGDTQYF
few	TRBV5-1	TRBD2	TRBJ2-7	TGCGCCAGCAGCTTATTAGCGGGCTCCTACAATGAGCAGTACTTC	CASSLLAGSYNEQYF
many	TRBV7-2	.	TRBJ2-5	TGTGCCTGCAGCCAGGGAGGCAGGGGGAAAGAGACCCAGTACTTC	CACSQGGRGKETQYF
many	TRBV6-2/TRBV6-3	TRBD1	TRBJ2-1	TGTGCCAGCAGTCCCCGGGACAGGTGGAATGCTGAGCAGTTCTTC	CASSPRDRWNAEQFF
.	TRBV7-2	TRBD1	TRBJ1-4	TGTGCCAGCAGCTTACGAGGGGGCGGCGAAAAACTGTTTTTT	CASSLRGGGEKLFF
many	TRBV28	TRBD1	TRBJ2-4	TGTGCCAGCAGGAACCTTGGACAGGGGGACATTCAGTACTTC	CASRNLGQGDIQYF
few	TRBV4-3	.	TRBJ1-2	TGCGCCAGCAGCCAAGCCCGGCGGGGTGGCTACACCTTC	CASSQARRGGYTF
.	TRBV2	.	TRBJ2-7	TGTGCCAGCAGTGAGGTAGCGGCCGGAGGTGAGCAGTACTTC	CASSEVAAGGEQYF
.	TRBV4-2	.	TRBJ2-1	TGTGCCAGCAGCGAGATCGAGAAGTATCTCTCCTACAATGAGCAGTTCTTC	CASSEIEKYLSYNEQFF
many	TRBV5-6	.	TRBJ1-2	TGTGCCAGCAGCTTGGACCTTGGCGGCTACACCTTC	CASSLDLGGYTF
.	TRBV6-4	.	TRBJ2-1	TGTGCCAGCAGTGACTCGATAGGGTCCTACAATGAGCAGTTCTTC	CASSDSIGSYNEQFF
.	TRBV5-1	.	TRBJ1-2	TGCGCCAGCAGCTTGGTGTCCGGGGCCCGCACGGATGGCTACACCTTC	CASSLVSGARTDGYTF
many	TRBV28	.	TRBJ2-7	TGTGCCAGCAGTCCCCAGGGCCCCGGAGGGACCTACGAGCAGTACTTC	CASSPQGPGGTYEQYF
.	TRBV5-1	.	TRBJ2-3	TGCGCCAGCAGCACCTCCGGGACTCTCACAGATACGCAGTATTTT	CASSTSGTLTDTQYF
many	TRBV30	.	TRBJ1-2	TGTGCCTGGAGCAGCAGGGGTTATGGCTACACCTTC	CAWSSRGYGYTF
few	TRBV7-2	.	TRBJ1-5	TGTGCCAGCAGCCACCCGGGACGGAGAGGAGATCAGCCCCAGCATTTT	CASSHPGRRGDQPQHF
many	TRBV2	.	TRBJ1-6	TGTGCCAGCAGTGAAGCCGGGCCCAGGGTGGGATCACCCCTCCACTTT	CASSEAGPRVGSPLHF
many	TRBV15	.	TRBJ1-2	TGTGCCACCAGCAGAGATATGCAAGGGTATCCCTATGGCTACACCTTC	CATSRDMQGYPYGYTF
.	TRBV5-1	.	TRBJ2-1	TGCGCCAGCAGCCTGGCCTCGGGAGCTCCGGATGAGCAGTTCTTC	CASSLASGAPDEQFF
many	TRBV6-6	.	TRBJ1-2	TGTGCCAGCAGTTACCAGCCAGTTGAAGCTAACTATGGCTACACCTTC	CASSYQPVEANYGYTF
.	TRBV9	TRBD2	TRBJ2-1	TGTGCCAGCAGCCCTACACTAGCGGCCCAATACAATGAGCAGTTCTTC	CASSPTLAAQYNEQFF
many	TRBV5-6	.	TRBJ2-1	TGTGCCAGCAGCATAGGGCCTTACAATGAGCAGTTCTTC	CASSIGPYNEQFF
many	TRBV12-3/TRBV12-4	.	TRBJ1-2	TGTGCCAGCAGTTTAAATGGGGCGCAGGTTGGCTACACCTTC	CASSLNGAQVGYTF
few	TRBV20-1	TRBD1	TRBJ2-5	TGCAGTGCTAGCGAGGGACAGGGCCAGCAGACCCAGTACTTC	CSASEGQGQQTQYF
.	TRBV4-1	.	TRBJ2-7	TGCGCCAGCAGCCAAGACCCACAGGGAACTTTTCGCCTCGAGCAGTACTTC	CASSQDPQGTFRLEQYF
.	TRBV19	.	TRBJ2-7	TGTGCCAGTACCATATACCCTCTCTCCAGCTCCTACAATGAGCAGTACTTC	CASTIYPLSSSYNEQYF
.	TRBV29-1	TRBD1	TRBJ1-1	TGCAGCGTCGGACAGGGAGAAGCTTTCTTT	CSVGQGEAFF
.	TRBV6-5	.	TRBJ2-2	TGTGCCAGCAGTCCCCCCCCGACAGGGAACACCGGGGAGCTGTTTTTT	CASSPPPTGNTGELFF
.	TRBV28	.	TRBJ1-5	TGTGCCAGCAGTTTGGGGTCTATATCGGTTCATCAGCCCCAGCATTTT	CASSLGSISVHQPQHF
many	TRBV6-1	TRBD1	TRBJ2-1	TGTGCCAGCAGTGAACAGGGGGCAGTGACGGGTGAGCAGTTCTTC	CASSEQGAVTGEQFF
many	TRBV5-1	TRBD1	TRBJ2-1	TGCGCCAGCAGCCGGATGGGACAGGGGGGCAACGAGCAGTTCTTC	CASSRMGQGGNEQFF
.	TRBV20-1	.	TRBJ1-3	TGCAGTGCTAGATGGCAGGATGGGACTGGAAACACCATATATTTT	CSARWQDGTGNTIYF
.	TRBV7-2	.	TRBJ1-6	TGTGCCGGCAGCTGCAGGAATAGGGATTCACCCCTCCACTTT	CAGSCRNRDSPLHF
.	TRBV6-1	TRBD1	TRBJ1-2	TGTGCCAGCAGTGAGGGACAGAACTGTGGCTACACCTTC	CASSEGQNCGYTF
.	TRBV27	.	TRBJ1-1	TGTGCCAGCGGACGTGGGGGACTTTACACTGAAGCTTTCTTT	CASGRGGLYTEAFF
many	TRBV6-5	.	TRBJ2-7	TGTGCCAGCAGTTACTCGACCCCGGGTGAGGACTACGAGCAGTACTTC	CASSYSTPGEDYEQYF
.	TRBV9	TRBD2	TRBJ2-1	TGTGCCAGCAGCGCCCAAAGCCTAGCGGGGGCAGGGGAGCAGTTCTTC	CASSAQSLAGAGEQFF
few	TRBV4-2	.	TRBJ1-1	TGTGCCAGCAGCCAGAGGGCGGGGAGAAGCACTGAAGCTTTCTTT	CASSQRAGRSTEAFF